This T cell receptor beta chain was sequenced during a study of a mutant IDH1 vaccine in newly diagnosed glioma. Study as a whole: The sex distribution of treated patients was roughly 62% male and roughly 40% female, with a mean age of 40.4 years. Most had both radiotherapy and temozolomide beforehand; others had only one. Study-wide results and limits: Variations in leading peripheral T cell clonotypes appeared to have no connection with pseudoprogression.

Note on this clone: Antigen specificity is unknown.

The time point denotes: baseline, week 1 (first vaccination visit). Sample treatment: pre-vaccination baseline after standard-of-care therapy. The table came from immunoSEQ multiplex PCR; TCRdb's copy has only in-frame clones and leaves some out. The sample lists about 35,000 clones; approximately 90% were seen once. The CDR3 has 14 amino acids. V was shortened by 3 bases and J by 4 bases, with 10 bases between the two germline ends. Germline V lookup: CDR1 SGHKS, CDR2 YYEKEE (reference sequence). Here the sequenced sample was PBMCs, taken from a glioma patient treated with radiotherapy, temozolomide or both. V and J are TRBV5-5 and TRBJ1-4; D is unclear. The receptor's source is a woman aged 40 to 50 with glioma. CDR3 nucleotide sequence: TGTGCCAGCAGCTCTCGGACGGATAATGAAAAACTGTTTTTT. Translated: CASSSRTDNEKLFF.